The next 9 T cell receptor beta chains were all read from a single sample in a study of T cells after yellow fever vaccination. TCRdb processed the 5' RACE reads anew with MiXCR; each CDR3 protein has one entry. The table lists about 300,000 distinct CDR3 sequences, around 7% of them singletons. Sample: PBMCs, taken roughly 47 days after the first yellow fever vaccination. The receptors derive from a man younger than 30 who received the YFV17D yellow fever vaccine.

The chain is built from TRBV12-3 or TRBV12-4 and TRBJ2-3; perhaps TRBD2 as D (5 bases). The V end was cut by 5 bases, the J end by 5 bases, with 14 bases between. The CDR3 contains 14 residues. The CDR3 DNA sequence: TGTGCCAGCAGTCGAGGGCCATCCGGAGATACGCAGTATTTT. Its protein product is CASSRGPSGDTQYF.

The CDR3, as DNA: TGCGCCAGCAGCTTGGTGGCTAGCGGGGCCTCATCAGATACGCAGTATTTT. Protein: CASSLVASGASSDTQYF. J is TRBJ2-3 and V is TRBV5-1; 9 nucleotides agree with TRBD2. Germline V gene data show CDR1 as SGHRS and CDR2 as YFSETQ. The CDR3 totals 17 residues. V trimming: 0 bases; J trimming: 4 bases; junction bases outside the gene matches: 9.

This clonotype appeared many times. The V gene is TRBV28, the J gene TRBJ2-5, with 7 nucleotides matching TRBD1. Losses at the gene ends were 5 bases for V and 3 bases for J; bases not matched to a gene: 9. The CDR3 runs to 15 residues. Per germline, CDR1 MDHEN and CDR2 SYDVKM. CDR3 nucleotides: TGTGCCAGCAGTCCCCTGACAGGGTGGGAAGAGACCCAGTACTTC. It is translated as CASSPLTGWEETQYF.

The V gene is TRBV10-2, the J gene TRBJ2-2; no reliable D call. In germline, CDR1 is WSHSY, CDR2 SAAADI. The V end was cut by 3 bases, the J end by 6 bases, with 8 bases between. This CDR3 comprises 13 residues. CDR3 region: CASSDRYPGELFF. CDR3 sequence (DNA): TGCGCCAGCAGTGATAGGTACCCCGGGGAGCTGTTTTTT.

This clonotype was seen repeatedly, ten times or more. The gene calls are TRBV24-1 and TRBJ2-1; D is perhaps TRBD1 or TRBD2 (5 bases each). Trimming left V 4 bases short and J 5 bases short, with 17 bases between. The CDR3 runs to 16 residues. The germline V gene has CDR1 KGHDR and CDR2 SFDVKD. DNA for the CDR3: TGTGCCACCAGTGACAGCGACAGCGGCCCCCACAATGAGCAGTTCTTC. Protein product: CATSDSDSGPHNEQFF.

The V gene is TRBV7-3, the J gene TRBJ2-3; D is possibly TRBD1 or TRBD2 (5 bases each). The ends were cut back, 2 bases at V and 4 bases at J, with 10 bases in the middle. CDR1 and CDR2 from the germline V gene are SGHTA and FQGTGA. The CDR3 covers 14 residues. The CDR3, as DNA: TGTGCCAGCAGCTTAGGGGACGCGTCAGATACGCAGTATTTT. Its translation is CASSLGDASDTQYF.

This sequence joins TRBV4-1 and TRBJ1-6; D is undetermined. The CDR3 is 12 residues long. Germline V gene data show CDR1 as MGHRA and CDR2 as YSYEKL. Trimming removed 5 bases at V and 10 bases at J, with 9 bases between. CDR3 in amino acids: CASSSVNSPLHF. The DNA of the CDR3 is TGCGCCAGCAGCTCAGTGAACTCACCCCTCCACTTT.

The rearrangement joins TRBV4-2 to TRBJ2-3; 7 bases line up with TRBD2. The CDR3 runs to 16 residues. Germline V gives CDR1 LGHNA, CDR2 YNFKEQ. V shed 1 base and J 3 bases; nucleotides not matched to a gene: 7. CDR3 DNA: TGTGCCAGCAGCCAAGGGCTGCTAGCGGATACAGATACGCAGTATTTT. Its protein product is CASSQGLLADTDTQYF.

This sequence joins TRBV6-5 and TRBJ2-7, with D perhaps TRBD1 (6 bases). This CDR3 contains 15 residues. Germline V gene lookup returns CDR1 MNHEY and CDR2 SVGAGI. Trimming removed 0 bases at V and 2 bases at J, with 11 bases between. CDR3 bases: TGTGCCAGCAGTTACTCGAGGACAGCGGCCTACGAGCAGTACTTC. Translating gives CASSYSRTAAYEQYF.